The clone carrying this TCR beta chain has just one count. As yet, its antigen is unknown. This entry belongs to a study of a mutant IDH1 vaccine in newly diagnosed glioma. Sequenced by immunoSEQ multiplex PCR; TCRdb stores in-frame clones only, minus some. The sample consists of 70,000 to 100,000 clones, roughly 91% of them appearing once. Time point described: week 5, during vaccination. Alongside topical imiquimod, each dose of vaccine comprised 300 ug of mutant IDH1 20-mer peptide. The CDR3 length is 14 residues. CDR1 is MDHEN, CDR2 SYDVKM, per germline. Trimming removed 3 bases at V and 1 base at J, with 10 bases between.

The TCR comes from a woman between 45 and 65 years old with glioma. Sequenced here: PBMCs, sampled from a glioma patient whose treatment included an IDH1 peptide vaccine. This chain connects TRBV28 to TRBJ2-7, with D perhaps matching TRBD2 (6 bases). This chain's CDR3 is CASSLGDWSYEQYF. CDR3 DNA sequence: TGTGCCAGCAGTTTGGGGGACTGGTCCTACGAGCAGTACTTC.